These 27 T cell receptor beta chains were all obtained from the same sample, sequenced in a study of early T cells in non-severe SARS-CoV-2 infection. Each CDR3 protein gets one entry after TCRdb re-called the 5' RACE reads with MiXCR. The sample carries approximately 69,000 distinct CDR3 sequences, approximately 9.5% recorded once. Material for sequencing was whole blood. The receptors were gathered from an adult who was a healthcare worker with PCR-confirmed SARS-CoV-2 infection or an uninfected control (not recorded which).

The V call is TRBV15, the J call TRBJ1-1; maybe TRBD1 (6 bases). Germline V gene sequence: CDR1 LNHNV, CDR2 YYDKDF (reference sequence). The CDR3 extends over 14 amino acids. Trimming left V 0 bases short and J 8 bases short, with 13 bases between. The CDR3 is CATSRDRGAKEAFF. DNA for the CDR3: TGTGCCACCAGCAGAGATCGGGGGGCGAAGGAAGCTTTCTTT.

The rearrangement uses TRBV20-1 and TRBJ2-1; D is tentatively TRBD1 or TRBD2 (5 bases each). The CDR3 extends over 13 amino acids. Germline lookup yields CDR1 DFQATT and CDR2 SNEGSKA (reference sequence). V was shortened by 2 bases and J by 9 bases, with 14 bases between the two germline ends. This CDR3 is CSARFSAGGEQFF. The CDR3, as DNA: TGCAGTGCTAGATTCTCAGCTGGGGGTGAGCAGTTCTTC.

V and J are TRBV12-3 or TRBV12-4 and TRBJ2-1; tentative D call: TRBD1 (6 bases). Trimming removed 8 bases from V and 7 bases from J, with 9 bases in between. This CDR3 is 11 amino acids long. CDR3 in DNA: TGTGCCAGCCCCAGGGGTAATGAGCAGTTCTTC. This encodes CASPRGNEQFF.

At least ten counts were recorded for this clonotype. J is TRBJ2-3 and V is TRBV5-1; TRBD1 might be the D (6 bases). CDR1 SGHRS and CDR2 YFSETQ come from the germline V gene. The CDR3 runs to 14 residues. Deletions cut 3 bases from V and 1 base from J, with 9 bases between. The CDR3 sequence is CASSWDIRTDTQYF. CDR3 sequence (DNA): TGCGCCAGCAGCTGGGACATCCGCACAGATACGCAGTATTTT.

The chain couples TRBV29-1 to TRBJ2-7; 10 bases are a match to TRBD2. From germline, CDR1 is SQVTM and CDR2 ANQGSEA. Losses at the gene ends were 4 bases for V and 4 bases for J; bases not matched to a gene: 7. The CDR3 contains 14 residues. CDR3 nucleotides: TGCAGCGTTGGTTCTAGCGGGAGTGATTACGAGCAGTACTTC. Translated: CSVGSSGSDYEQYF.

This clonotype occurred many times. The chain has TRBV11-2 and TRBJ1-3; D perhaps matches TRBD1 (5 bases). The CDR3 totals 14 residues. The germline V and J ends were trimmed by 6 bases and 2 bases, with 11 bases remaining between them. Germline-derived CDR1 and CDR2 are SGHAT and FQNNGV. The CDR3 here is CASRETATGNTIYF. CDR3 coding DNA: TGTGCCAGCAGAGAGACAGCCACTGGAAACACCATATATTTT.

This clonotype has at least ten counts. This chain connects TRBV15 to TRBJ2-1; the match to TRBD2 covers 8 bases. The J segment lost 7 bases and the V segment lost 0 bases, leaving 11 bases of the junction unmatched. The CDR3 sequence is 17 residues long. From germline, CDR1 is LNHNV and CDR2 YYDKDF (reference sequence). In DNA form, the CDR3 reads TGTGCCACCAGCAGAGAGATACTGGGACTAGGAGCAAATGAGCAGTTCTTC. It codes for CATSREILGLGANEQFF.

This clonotype was observed a handful of times. The chain employs TRBV5-8 and TRBJ2-5; D is undetermined. Looked up from germline, CDR1 is SGHTS and CDR2 is YDEGEE. Trimming removed 5 bases at V and 2 bases at J, with 7 bases between. This CDR3 comprises 12 residues. The chain's CDR3 is CASSDVQETQYF. The DNA for the CDR3 is TGTGCCAGCAGTGACGTACAAGAGACCCAGTACTTC.

The chain links TRBV6-6 to TRBJ2-3; D gene ambiguous. Looked up from germline, CDR1 is MNHNY and CDR2 is SVGAGI (reference sequence). Trimming removed 4 bases at V and 4 bases at J, with 12 bases between. The CDR3 is 14 residues long. The CDR3 DNA follows: TGTGCCAGCAGTTTAACTATCGGGCCAGATACGCAGTATTTT. Its protein is CASSLTIGPDTQYF.

The chain joins TRBV7-3 to TRBJ2-1, with D perhaps TRBD2 (6 bases). The V gene lost 2 bases and the J gene lost 5 bases, with 10 bases spanning the gap. This CDR3 spans 14 amino acids. Per the germline V gene, CDR1 is SGHTA and CDR2 is FQGTGA. In nucleotides, the CDR3 is TGTGCCAGCAGCTTAGCGGGACTCAACAATGAGCAGTTCTTC. Its translation is CASSLAGLNNEQFF.

This clonotype was seen many times. The chain couples TRBV6-6 to TRBJ2-3, with D perhaps matching TRBD1 (5 bases). The CDR3 contains 15 residues. Germline V gene data show CDR1 as MNHNY and CDR2 as SVGAGI (reference sequence). Trimming left V 6 bases short and J 6 bases short, with 19 bases between. The CDR3 sequence is CASSLGLVRFDTQYF. The CDR3, as DNA: TGTGCCAGCAGCCTGGGGCTAGTAAGATTCGATACGCAGTATTTT.

This clonotype has only a few counts. V and J are TRBV29-1 and TRBJ2-1, with 7 positions matching TRBD1. The CDR3 is 12 amino acids. The germline CDR1 and CDR2 sequences are SQVTM and ANQGSEA. The ends lost 4 bases at V and 5 bases at J; junction bases unmatched: 2. The CDR3 DNA reads as TGCAGCGTTGCCACAGGGGACAATGAGCAGTTCTTC. It specifies CSVATGDNEQFF.

This clonotype came up a few times. The V and J genes are TRBV10-3 and TRBJ2-3; 9 bases align to TRBD2. J lost 4 bases, V lost 7 bases, and 6 bases had no gene match. The CDR3 has 14 residues. Germline loops: CDR1 ENHRY, CDR2 SYGVKD. The CDR3 DNA sequence: TGTGCCATCACGGCTAGCGGGAACTCAGATACGCAGTATTTT. Encoded protein: CAITASGNSDTQYF.

In regard to this clonotype: Being one base from a much bigger clone, this may be a read error. This is likely a read error, given that the CDR3 carries no conserved phenylalanine or tryptophan at its end. This chain connects TRBV6-1 to TRBJ1-5; D uncertain. With 3 bases removed from V and 5 bases from J, the gap between germline ends came to 11 bases. Per germline, CDR1 MNHNS and CDR2 SASEGT. The CDR3 runs 14 residues. CDR3 sequence (DNA): TGTGCCAGCAGTGATTCGAGTTTTGATCAGCCCCAGCATTTA. As protein: CASSDSSFDQPQHL.

A few counts support this clonotype. This chain connects TRBV4-1 to TRBJ1-3; a weak D match, TRBD1 (6 bases). Per germline, CDR1 MGHRA and CDR2 YSYEKL. The CDR3 extends over 17 amino acids. The V and J ends lost 1 base and 0 bases respectively, with 13 bases between them. The CDR3 sequence: CASSQGTGPLSGNTIYF. CDR3 coding DNA: TGCGCCAGCAGCCAAGGTACAGGGCCCCTCTCTGGAAACACCATATATTTT.

This clonotype showed up many times. The chain is built from TRBV2 and TRBJ1-1; D unresolved. There are 14 residues in the CDR3. The V gene lost 7 bases and the J gene lost 5 bases, with 17 bases spanning the gap. CDR1 and CDR2 (germline): SNHLY, FYNNEI. DNA for the CDR3: TGTGCCAGCACCTTGGTAGGGAGGTCGACTGAAGCTTTCTTT. Amino acid sequence: CASTLVGRSTEAFF.

This clonotype has ten or more counts. The genes are TRBV7-2 and TRBJ2-3, with TRBD2 matching 14 bases. Germline V gives CDR1 SGHTA, CDR2 FQGNSA. V was pared by 6 bases and J by 4 bases, with 9 bases of the junction left unmatched. The CDR3 is 17 amino acids. The CDR3 sequence is CASRPTSGRVGSDTQYF. The CDR3 DNA sequence: TGTGCCAGCAGACCGACTAGCGGGAGGGTGGGATCAGATACGCAGTATTTT.

This clonotype has a handful of counts. The chain joins TRBV7-9 to TRBJ2-3; TRBD1 agrees at 8 bases. CDR1 SEHNR and CDR2 FQNEAQ come from the germline V gene (reference sequence). CDR3 length equals 16 residues. V lost 5 bases and J lost 0; bases outside the gene matches: 7. The CDR3 sequence is CASSNSGTGSTDTQYF. The CDR3 DNA is TGTGCCAGCAGCAATTCCGGGACAGGAAGCACAGATACGCAGTATTTT.

This clonotype was found many times. This chain links TRBV3-1 with TRBJ1-5; perhaps TRBD1 as D (5 bases). The CDR3 has 14 amino acids. The germline V gene has CDR1 LGHDT and CDR2 YNNKEL (reference sequence). V lost 3 bases, J lost 3 bases, and 9 bases lay in between. For the CDR3, the DNA is TGTGCCAGCAGCCATCGGGGGTACAATCAGCCCCAGCATTTT. Protein product: CASSHRGYNQPQHF.

About this clonotype itself: Possible read error: a much larger clone is one base away. The chain links TRBV7-8 to TRBJ2-3; no clear D gene. This CDR3 is built from 15 residues. Trimming removed 5 bases at V and 14 bases at J, with 26 bases between. Germline assignment: CDR1 SGHVS and CDR2 FQNEAQ. CDR3 nucleotides: TGTGCCAGCAGCCACATTGAGGCCAAGACCGGGCCAATGTATTTT. Encoded protein: CASSHIEAKTGPMYF.

This clonotype occurred a few times. The chain uses TRBV12-3 or TRBV12-4 and TRBJ1-6, with D unclear. V lost 1 base and J lost 7, with 5 bases in between. This CDR3 region has 13 residues. CDR3 bases: TGTGCCAGCAGTTTAGGCCAGAATTCACCCCTCCACTTT. Amino acids: CASSLGQNSPLHF.

The chain links TRBV29-1 to TRBJ2-7; TRBD1 aligns across 9 bases. The CDR3 contains 13 residues. The ends lost 7 bases at V and 3 bases at J; junction bases unmatched: 7. The germline V gene encodes CDR1 SQVTM and CDR2 ANQGSEA. The CDR3 spells CSAKDRGGYEQYF. CDR3 sequence (DNA): TGCAGCGCTAAGGACAGGGGAGGCTACGAGCAGTACTTC.

This clonotype occurred a few times. This sequence joins TRBV7-2 and TRBJ2-1; D may be TRBD1 (5 bases). V gave up 0 bases and J gave up 0 bases, with 9 bases separating them. Germline V gene data show CDR1 as SGHTA and CDR2 as FQGNSA. The CDR3 has 16 residues. CDR3: CASSLAQGSSYNEQFF. The CDR3 bases are TGTGCCAGCAGCTTAGCGCAGGGTAGCTCCTACAATGAGCAGTTCTTC.

This clonotype was seen a few times. This sequence joins TRBV19 and TRBJ2-1, with 10 bases aligning to TRBD2. J lost 7 bases, V lost 5 bases, and 14 bases had no gene match. The CDR3 is 17 residues long. The germline gives CDR1 LNHDA, CDR2 SQIVND (reference sequence). The CDR3 loop is CASSPTGLAGVENEQFF. The CDR3 bases are TGTGCCAGTAGTCCCACAGGGCTAGCGGGAGTCGAGAATGAGCAGTTCTTC.

This clonotype was found a few times. The chain employs TRBV7-2 and TRBJ2-1, with D possibly TRBD2 on 6 matching bases. Germline CDR1 SGHTA, CDR2 FQGNSA. CDR3 size: 13 residues. V was shortened by 4 bases and J by 11 bases, with 15 bases between the two germline ends. CDR3 nucleotides: TGTGCCAGCAGCTCCCCTACCGGGACTCAGCAGTTCTTC. Amino acids: CASSSPTGTQQFF. The whole variable domain, filled in from reference TRBV7-2 and TRBJ2-1, reads GAGVSQSPSNKVTEKGKDVELRCDPISGHTALYWYRQSLGQGLEFLIYFQGNSAPDKSGLPSDRFSAERTGGSVSTLTIQRTQQEDSAVYLCASSSPTGTQQFFGPGTRLTVL.

This clonotype was seen a handful of times. This chain joins TRBV19 and TRBJ1-2; D unclear. V was shortened by 0 bases and J by 6 bases, with 14 bases between the two germline ends. The CDR3 has 15 residues. From germline, CDR1 is LNHDA and CDR2 SQIVND (reference sequence). In DNA, the CDR3 is TGTGCCAGTAGTATAGATGGCCCGGGGATCGATGGCTACACCTTC. Encoded protein: CASSIDGPGIDGYTF. The variable domain in full, completed from reference TRBV19 and TRBJ1-2, reads DGGITQSPKYLFRKEGQNVTLSCEQNLNHDAMYWYRQDPGQGLRLIYYSQIVNDFQKGDIAEGYSVSREKKESFPLTVTSAQKNPTAFYLCASSIDGPGIDGYTFGSGTRLTVV.

This clonotype was seen only a few times. V and J are TRBV29-1 and TRBJ1-5; D is possibly TRBD1 (5 bases). The CDR3 sequence is 15 residues long. The V and J ends lost 4 bases and 2 bases respectively, with 15 bases between them. Germline assignment: CDR1 SQVTM and CDR2 ANQGSEA. The CDR3, as DNA: TGCAGCGTTGCTCAGGGATCCAATCGCAATCAGCCCCAGCATTTT. Encoded protein: CSVAQGSNRNQPQHF.